The clone carrying this T cell receptor beta chain has ten or more counts. Antigen specificity is unknown. The data were taken from a study of T-cell reconstitution after alpha-beta-depleted transplantation in children. Germline V CDR1 and CDR2: SGHTA, FQGTGA. The CDR3 spans 16 residues. The V end was cut by 5 bases, the J end by 3 bases, with 17 bases between. Unique molecular identifiers featured in how the TCRbeta library was prepared. TCRdb processed the PCR reads anew with MiXCR; each CDR3 protein has one entry. The table records about 260,000 distinct CDR3 sequences, less than 9% of them present only once. Notes on the study in general: It was surviving recipient T cells and thymic progenitors that gave some patients high TCRbeta diversity at day 60.

This TCR came from a male patient younger than 18 who had a stem cell transplant for acute lymphoblastic leukemia, so the T cells may come from the graft donor. Specimen: PBMCs, mostly from graft donor cells, collected 180 days after TCRalphabeta/CD19-depleted stem cell transplant. The rearrangement links TRBV7-3 to TRBJ2-1; D assignment may be TRBD1 or TRBD2 (5 bases each). The CDR3 is CASSKGSLPYYNEQFF. CDR3 nucleotide sequence: TGTGCCAGCAGCAAGGGGAGTCTCCCTTACTACAATGAGCAGTTCTTC. The full variable domain, in which reference TRBV7-3 and TRBJ2-1 provide the parts outside the CDR3, is GAGVSQTPSNKVTEKGKYVELRCDPISGHTALYWYRQSLGQGPEFLIYFQGTGAADDSGLPNDRFFAVRPEGSVSTLKIQRTERGDSAVYLCASSKGSLPYYNEQFFGPGTRLTVL.